The 21 T cell receptor beta chains presented below share a single source sample, sequenced in a study of Ad26.COV2.S vaccination and SARS-CoV-2 variants. Treatment described: around 19 received Ad26.COV2.S at low or high dose, single or two shots; roughly five received placebo; per-sample allocation not given. Material that was analyzed had been drawn on day 63 after the first vaccine or placebo injection. Here immunoSEQ multiplex PCR was the method, and the copy in TCRdb shows in-frame clones only, minus some. In the table there are almost 400,000 clones, around 89% of which are singletons. Sequences were derived from peripheral blood, sampled in a trial of Ad26.COV2.S vaccine versus placebo. These receptors were taken from a person aged 18-65 years who received the Ad26.COV2.S COVID-19 vaccine or a placebo.

The V and J genes are TRBV9 and TRBJ2-7; 7 bases line up with TRBD2. Germline CDR1 reads SGDLS; CDR2 reads YYNGEE. Trimming at V came to 2 bases and at J to 3 bases, leaving 2 bases not matched to a gene. The CDR3 loop spans 13 amino acids. CDR3 nucleotide sequence: TGTGCCAGCAGCGTGGGAGGGATCTACGAGCAGTACTTC. It encodes CASSVGGIYEQYF.

Note on this clone: Other DNA sequences in this specimen translate into the identical CDR3. The rearrangement joins TRBV5-1 to TRBJ2-1; a weak D match, TRBD1 (6 bases). From germline, CDR1 is SGHRS and CDR2 YFSETQ. V lost 3 bases to trimming and J lost 6 bases, with 10 bases between them. CDR3 size: 13 residues. The CDR3 coding sequence is TGCGCCAGCAGCTCCCTACAGGGCAATGAGCAGTTCTTC. Encoded protein: CASSSLQGNEQFF.

The V gene is TRBV30, the J gene TRBJ1-2; TRBD1 aligns across 8 bases. V shed 3 bases and J 4 bases; nucleotides not matched to a gene: 7. The CDR3 loop spans 14 amino acids. Germline CDR1 reads GTSNPN; CDR2 reads SVGIG (reference sequence). CDR3 region: CAWRTGTGAYGYTF. In nucleotides, the CDR3 is TGTGCCTGGAGGACCGGGACAGGAGCCTATGGCTACACCTTC.

V usage is TRBV28 and J usage is TRBJ2-7; 8 bases agree with TRBD2. Germline V gene data show CDR1 as MDHEN and CDR2 as SYDVKM. The length of the CDR3 is 16 residues. V was pared by 6 bases and J by 3 bases, with 13 bases of the junction left unmatched. CDR3 region: CASSLPGGSGNYEQYF. The CDR3 DNA sequence: TGTGCCAGCAGCCTTCCTGGTGGTAGCGGGAACTACGAGCAGTACTTC.

J is TRBJ2-2 and V is TRBV5-1; tentative D call: TRBD1 (6 bases). This CDR3 has 15 amino acids. Germline V CDR1 and CDR2: SGHRS, YFSETQ. V shed 0 bases and J shed 7 bases, with 13 bases lying between them. The CDR3 region has the DNA TGCGCCAGCAGCTTGGAGGGGACAAATGACGGGGAGCTGTTTTTT. It specifies CASSLEGTNDGELFF.

This chain links TRBV28 with TRBJ1-6, with TRBD1 matching 7 bases. The V gene's germline CDR1 is MDHEN and CDR2 SYDVKM. V was pared by 5 bases and J by 10 bases, with 8 bases of the junction left unmatched. The CDR3 is 14 amino acids. CDR3 protein: CASSLTGVGSPLHF. The DNA for the CDR3 is TGTGCCAGCAGTCTAACAGGGGTGGGCTCACCCCTCCACTTT.

CDR3 sequence (DNA): TGTGCCAGCAGTTTCGGGGGGGGCTCCGAGCAGTACTTC. Its translation: CASSFGGGSEQYF. The chain uses TRBV28 and TRBJ2-7; TRBD2 aligns across 8 bases. Unmatched junction bases numbered 4, after V lost 3 bases and J lost 6 bases. Germline-derived CDR1 and CDR2 are MDHEN and SYDVKM. CDR3 size: 13 residues.

The chain is built from TRBV28 and TRBJ1-1, with 8 bases identical to TRBD1. This CDR3 has 14 residues. The trim removed 6 bases at V and 0 bases at J, leaving 3 bases unmatched. Germline lookup yields CDR1 MDHEN and CDR2 SYDVKM. CDR3 in amino acids: CASSTGGLNTEAFF. The CDR3, as DNA: TGTGCCAGCAGCACAGGGGGTCTGAACACTGAAGCTTTCTTT.

The rearrangement links TRBV4-2 to TRBJ2-2, with D possibly TRBD2 on 6 matching bases. The germline V gene encodes CDR1 LGHNA and CDR2 YNFKEQ. This CDR3 has 17 residues. The V and J ends lost 2 bases and 2 bases respectively, with 15 bases between them. CDR3 residues: CASSQLTGVPNTGELFF. CDR3 nucleotides: TGTGCCAGCAGCCAACTAACGGGGGTCCCTAACACCGGGGAGCTGTTTTTT.

The gene calls are TRBV25-1 and TRBJ1-1; possibly TRBD1 for D (5 bases). With 3 bases removed from V and 10 bases from J, the gap between germline ends came to 18 bases. There are 14 residues in the CDR3. Looked up from germline, CDR1 is MGHDK and CDR2 is SYGVNS. CDR3 sequence: CASSDPGRSRGAFF. The CDR3 DNA reads TGTGCCAGCAGTGACCCGGGACGCTCAAGGGGAGCTTTCTTT.

The chain combines TRBV4-1 with TRBJ2-7; 8 bases match TRBD1. Germline V CDR1 and CDR2: MGHRA, YSYEKL. The CDR3 has 14 residues. With 5 bases clipped from V and 3 bases from J, the junction kept 6 bases outside the gene matches. The CDR3 here is CASSFDRGNYEQYF. The CDR3 nucleotides read TGCGCCAGCAGCTTCGACAGGGGCAACTACGAGCAGTACTTC.

This clone was counted between two and nine times. J is TRBJ2-5 and V is TRBV3-1 (or the pseudogene TRBV3-2), with D unclear. The CDR3 totals 15 residues. Trimming removed 1 base at V and 4 bases at J, with 13 bases between. Per the germline V gene, CDR1 is LGHDT and CDR2 is YNNKEL (reference sequence). CDR3: CASSQAVRSGETQYF. The DNA for the CDR3 is TGTGCCAGCAGCCAAGCAGTCAGGTCGGGAGAGACCCAGTACTTC.

V gene TRBV5-1 combines with J gene TRBJ2-7, with unresolved D. Per the germline V gene, CDR1 is SGHRS and CDR2 is YFSETQ. Trimming removed 4 bases at V and 2 bases at J, with 10 bases between. The CDR3 totals 13 residues. The CDR3 region is CASSPGGPYEQYF. The CDR3 DNA reads TGCGCCAGCAGCCCGGGCGGACCCTACGAGCAGTACTTC.

The V and J genes are TRBV7-6 and TRBJ2-7; TRBD2 might be the D (5 bases). Between the trimmed V and J ends, which lost 4 bases and 4 bases, there was a span of 17 bases. Germline V lookup: CDR1 SGHVS, CDR2 FNYEAQ. The length of the CDR3 is 15 residues. For the CDR3, the DNA is TGTGCCAGCAGCTCCCTCCGAGGACTTGGGTACGAGCAGTACTTC. This gives the protein CASSSLRGLGYEQYF.

The V call is TRBV7-9, the J call TRBJ1-1; 7 bases line up with TRBD1. CDR1 is SEHNR, CDR2 FQNEAQ, per germline (reference sequence). The V gene end was trimmed by 0 bases and the J gene end by 7 bases; junction bases not matched to a gene: 5. This CDR3 spans 14 amino acids. The CDR3, as DNA: TGTGCCAGCAGCTTAGCCCAGGGGGGGGATGAAGCTTTCTTT. Amino acid sequence: CASSLAQGGDEAFF.

The chain is built from TRBV10-3 and TRBJ1-2; TRBD1 might be the D (5 bases). V was shortened by 0 bases and J by 8 bases, with 22 bases between the two germline ends. This CDR3 has 17 residues. CDR1 and CDR2 (germline): ENHRY, SYGVKD. The CDR3 here is CAISESFQVGGTHGYTF. The DNA for the CDR3 is TGTGCCATCAGTGAGTCGTTCCAAGTGGGGGGGACCCACGGCTACACCTTC.

This sequence joins TRBV7-9 and TRBJ1-4; D not resolved. Germline-derived CDR1 and CDR2 are SEHNR and FQNEAQ (reference sequence). The CDR3 has 12 residues. Trimming shortened V by 6 bases and J by 8 bases, and 10 bases separated the two germline ends. CDR3 bases: TGTGCCAGCAGTAACCTGTGGGAAAAACTGTTTTTT. This gives the protein CASSNLWEKLFF.

This chain connects TRBV4-1 to TRBJ1-2; D not certain. The CDR3 contains 16 residues. Trimming left V 4 bases short and J 6 bases short, with 21 bases between. The germline gives CDR1 MGHRA, CDR2 YSYEKL. CDR3 in amino acids: CASSLKRRVVIDGYTF. CDR3 bases: TGCGCCAGCAGCCTCAAGAGGAGGGTGGTGATAGATGGCTACACCTTC.

The V and J genes are TRBV4-2 and TRBJ2-1; no firm D call. The CDR3 runs to 13 residues. Trimming cost V 0 bases and J 7 bases, with 7 bases left between them. The germline V gene has CDR1 LGHNA and CDR2 YNFKEQ. CDR3 nucleotides: TGTGCCAGCAGCCAAGATAAGGTTAATGAGCAGTTCTTC. Its translation is CASSQDKVNEQFF.

The genes are TRBV29-1 and TRBJ2-7, with 9 bases matching TRBD1. The length of the CDR3 is 13 residues. CDR1 is SQVTM and CDR2 is ANQGSEA in the germline V gene. The trim removed 7 bases at V and 0 bases at J, leaving 4 bases unmatched. The CDR3 loop reads CSAGQGSSYEQYF. The CDR3 DNA reads as TGCAGCGCGGGACAGGGAAGCTCCTACGAGCAGTACTTC.

This rearrangement joins TRBV7-2 to TRBJ1-3; D remains ambiguous. Trimming removed 5 bases at V and 3 bases at J, with 11 bases between. The CDR3 loop spans 14 amino acids. Looked up from germline, CDR1 is SGHTA and CDR2 is FQGNSA. In nucleotides, the CDR3 is TGTGCCAGCAGCGGTGGGGTTTTTGGAAACACCATATATTTT. Translation gives CASSGGVFGNTIYF.